The source of this TCR beta chain is a study of cytomegalovirus exposure and HLA in healthy donors. Background on the study: From about 180 million T cells, an earlier analysis saw approximately 120 million unique TCR beta sequences.

With 60 Vbeta and 13 Jbeta primers, the PCR was carried out. Profiled with immunoSEQ multiplex PCR; TCRdb holds only in-frame clones, not every one. The repertoire holds 150,000 to 200,000 clones, with roughly 67% as singletons. This clone has a handful of counts. What it recognizes is unknown. The study's findings and limits: Prior analysis indicated that the majority of TCR beta V segments exhibited productivity approximately 87% or approximately 30% of the time. CMV serostatus was the sole immune exposure data available. Researchers catalogued 150 or so TCR beta chains as cytomegalovirus-associated.

Trimming took off 2 bases at V and 2 bases at J, with 9 bases between the two ends. The CDR3 contains 14 residues. The germline gives CDR1 MNHNS, CDR2 SASEGT. This sequence was found in a woman between 18 and 30 years old in good health and CMV-seropositive. The chain carries TRBV6-1 and TRBJ2-5; D possibly corresponds to TRBD1 (6 bases). Sequencing input: PBMCs. CDR3 in amino acids: CASSEFDRQETQYF. The CDR3 nucleotides read TGTGCCAGCAGTGAATTCGACAGGCAAGAGACCCAGTACTTC.